This TCR beta chain was documented in a study of T cell repertoires in cytomegalovirus infection. Overall study findings and caveats: HLA-C-restricted CMV-specific TCR beta clonotypes prevailed in the ex vivo response. Of the TCR beta families, the public ones yielded a cumulative frequency that identified carriers of CMV plus the relevant HLA.

Germline values: CDR1 SGHTA, CDR2 FQGNSA. With V trimmed by 6 bases and J by 3 bases, 7 bases remained unmatched. CDR3 length: 15 residues. TCRdb called the reads again in MiXCR, with one record for every CDR3 protein. The table shows a few hundred thousand distinct CDR3 sequences, with under 45% occurring only once. In the case of this clonotype: Its antigen is not known.

This chain connects TRBV7-2 to TRBJ2-1, with 8 bases identical to TRBD2. This specimen consisted of cultured PBMCs, obtained from culture after CMV antigen stimulation. This TCR was recovered from a human donor in good health (CMV status not recorded). Some clones in this sample may be carry-over from other donors' samples. The CDR3 loop is CASSPTSDYYNEQFF. CDR3 DNA: TGTGCCAGCAGTCCGACTAGCGATTACTACAATGAGCAGTTCTTC.